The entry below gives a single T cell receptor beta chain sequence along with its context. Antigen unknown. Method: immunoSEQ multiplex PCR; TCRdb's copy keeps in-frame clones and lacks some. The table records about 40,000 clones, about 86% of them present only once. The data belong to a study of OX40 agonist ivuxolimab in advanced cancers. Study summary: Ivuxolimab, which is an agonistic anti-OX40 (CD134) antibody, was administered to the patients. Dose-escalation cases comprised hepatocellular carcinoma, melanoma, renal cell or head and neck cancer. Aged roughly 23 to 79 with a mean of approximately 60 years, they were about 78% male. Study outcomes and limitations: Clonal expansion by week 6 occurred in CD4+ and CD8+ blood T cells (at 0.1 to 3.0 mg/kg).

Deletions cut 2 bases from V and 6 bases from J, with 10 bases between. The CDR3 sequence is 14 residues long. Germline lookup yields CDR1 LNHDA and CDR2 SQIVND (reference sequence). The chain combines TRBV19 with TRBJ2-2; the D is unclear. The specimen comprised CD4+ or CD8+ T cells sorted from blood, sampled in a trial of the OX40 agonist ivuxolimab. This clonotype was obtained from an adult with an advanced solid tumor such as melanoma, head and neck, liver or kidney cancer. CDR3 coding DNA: TGTGCCAGTAGTATAATTGGGTACGCCGGGGAGCTGTTTTTT. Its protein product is CASSIIGYAGELFF.